This entry is about one T cell receptor (beta chain). This entry belongs to a study of blood T cell repertoires in COVID-19. Only in-frame clones appear in the TCRdb table, and some are missing; sequencing was by immunoSEQ multiplex PCR. Of 74,000 or so clones listed, approximately 90% were seen once; the top ten hold 2.5% to 3%. Germline loops: CDR1 MNHNY, CDR2 SVGAGI (reference sequence). Unmatched junction bases numbered 8, after V lost 6 bases and J lost 8 bases. This CDR3 comprises 13 residues. The specimen sequenced was peripheral blood. The chain couples TRBV6-6 to TRBJ1-1; 8 nucleotides align to TRBD1. The TCR was taken from a man aged 45-65 years with acute or convalescent COVID-19. The CDR3 protein is CASSWGQAGEAFF. In DNA, the CDR3 is TGTGCCAGCAGCTGGGGACAGGCCGGGGAAGCTTTCTTT.